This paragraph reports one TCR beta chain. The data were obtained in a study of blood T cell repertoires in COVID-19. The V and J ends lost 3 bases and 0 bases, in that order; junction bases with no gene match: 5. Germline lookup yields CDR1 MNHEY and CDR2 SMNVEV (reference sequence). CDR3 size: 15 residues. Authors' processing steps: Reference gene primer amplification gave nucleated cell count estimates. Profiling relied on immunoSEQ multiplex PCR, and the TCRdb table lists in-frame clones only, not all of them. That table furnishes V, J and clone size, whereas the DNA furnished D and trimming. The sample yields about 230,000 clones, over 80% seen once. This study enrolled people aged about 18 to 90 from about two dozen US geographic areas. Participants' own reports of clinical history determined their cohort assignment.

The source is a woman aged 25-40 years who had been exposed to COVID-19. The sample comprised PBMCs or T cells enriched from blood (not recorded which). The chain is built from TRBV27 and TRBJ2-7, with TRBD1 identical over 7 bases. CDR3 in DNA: TGTGCCAGCAGTTTGGGACAGCTCTACTCCTACGAGCAGTACTTC. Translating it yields CASSLGQLYSYEQYF.